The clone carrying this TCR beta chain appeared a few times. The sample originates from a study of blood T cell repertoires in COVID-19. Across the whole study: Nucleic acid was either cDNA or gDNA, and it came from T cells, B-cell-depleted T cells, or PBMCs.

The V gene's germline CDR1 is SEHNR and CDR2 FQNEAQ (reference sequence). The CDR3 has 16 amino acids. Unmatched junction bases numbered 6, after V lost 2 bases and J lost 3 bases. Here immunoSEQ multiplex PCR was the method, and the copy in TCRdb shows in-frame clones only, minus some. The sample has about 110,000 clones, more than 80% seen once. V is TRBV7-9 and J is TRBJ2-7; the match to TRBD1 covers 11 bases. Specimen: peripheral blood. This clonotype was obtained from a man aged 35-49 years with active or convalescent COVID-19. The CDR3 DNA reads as TGTGCCAGCAGCTTAAGGGGGACAGGGGGTCTCTACGAGCAGTACTTC. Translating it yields CASSLRGTGGLYEQYF.